This T cell receptor beta chain was documented in a study of T cell responses to AZD1222 COVID-19 vaccine. The table lists this clone with a count of one. Method: immunoSEQ multiplex PCR; TCRdb's copy keeps in-frame clones and lacks some. The sample shows tens of thousands of clones, roughly 86% of them seen only once. V lost 3 bases to trimming and J lost 6 bases, with 18 bases between them. This CDR3 is 15 amino acids long. CDR1 is SGHDT, CDR2 YYEEEE, per germline. The J gene is TRBJ1-2, the V gene TRBV5-6, with D possibly TRBD1 on 6 matching bases. The receptor comes from an adult in good health. This specimen consisted of peripheral blood, obtained on day 0 of AZD1222 vaccination. The CDR3 here is CASSWFGQSTNGYTF. Written as DNA, the CDR3 is TGTGCCAGCAGCTGGTTTGGACAGTCTACGAATGGCTACACCTTC.